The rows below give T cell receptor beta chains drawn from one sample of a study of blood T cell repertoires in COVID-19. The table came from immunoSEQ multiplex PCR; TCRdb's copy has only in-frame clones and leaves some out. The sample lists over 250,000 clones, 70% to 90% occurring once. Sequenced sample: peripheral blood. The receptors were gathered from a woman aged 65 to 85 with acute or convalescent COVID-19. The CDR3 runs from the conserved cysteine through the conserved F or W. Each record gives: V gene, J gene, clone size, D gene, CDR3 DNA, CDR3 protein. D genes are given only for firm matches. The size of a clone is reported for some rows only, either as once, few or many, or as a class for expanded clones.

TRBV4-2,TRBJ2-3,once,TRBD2,TGTGCCAGCAGCCCCTTAGCGGGGGGGGAAGATACGCAGTATTTT,CASSPLAGGEDTQYF
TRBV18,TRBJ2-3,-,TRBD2,TGTGCCAGCTCACAAGGACTAGAGGAGTCCTCTGTTCAGTATTTT,CASSQGLEESSVQYF
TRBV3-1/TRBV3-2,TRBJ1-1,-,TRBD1,TGTGCCAGCAGCCAAGAAACAGGGGCTTACACTGAAGCTTTCTTT,CASSQETGAYTEAFF
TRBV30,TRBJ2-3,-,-,TGTGCCTGGAGTGCCGGTGCAGATACGCAGTATTTT,CAWSAGADTQYF
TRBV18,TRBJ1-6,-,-,TGTGCCAGCTCACCAATACAGAGCTCCTATAATTCACCCCTCCACTTT,CASSPIQSSYNSPLHF
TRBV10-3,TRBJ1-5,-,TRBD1,TGTGCCATCAGTCCAGTTGGGGGACAGGGGCCCAATCAGCCCCAGCATTTT,CAISPVGGQGPNQPQHF
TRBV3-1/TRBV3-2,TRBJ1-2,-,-,TGTGCCAGCAGCCAAGAGTTAAGTCGGGGGAATGGCTACACCTTC,CASSQELSRGNGYTF
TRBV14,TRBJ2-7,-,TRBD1,TGTGCCAGCAGCCGGACAGGTGGGGGTTCCTACGAGCAGTACTTC,CASSRTGGGSYEQYF
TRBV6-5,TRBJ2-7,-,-,TGTGCCAGCAAAGACAGTTACGAGCAGTACTTC,CASKDSYEQYF
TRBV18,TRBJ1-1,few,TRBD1,TGTGCCAGCTCATTCGGACAGGTCGGAGACACTGAAGCTTTCTTT,CASSFGQVGDTEAFF
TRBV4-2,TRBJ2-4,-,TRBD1,TGTGCCAGCAGCCAAGGGACAGGGGTAGACATTCAGTACTTC,CASSQGTGVDIQYF
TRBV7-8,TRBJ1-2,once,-,TGTGCCAGCAGCCGACAGAACTATGGCTACACCTTC,CASSRQNYGYTF
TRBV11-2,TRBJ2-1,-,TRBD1,TGTGCCAGCGATAAGGGGGCGGCAGGGAGCTCCTACAATGAGCAGTTCTTC,CASDKGAAGSSYNEQFF
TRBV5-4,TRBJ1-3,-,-,TGTGCCAGCAGCTTGGATCCCTCCTCTGGAAACACCATATATTTT,CASSLDPSSGNTIYF
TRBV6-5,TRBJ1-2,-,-,TGTGCCAGCAGTTACTCTGGCGGGGTTGATGGCTACACCTTC,CASSYSGGVDGYTF
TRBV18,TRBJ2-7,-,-,TGTGCCAGCTCACTGCCAGGGGGGGAGCAGTACTTC,CASSLPGGEQYF
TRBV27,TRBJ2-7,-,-,TGTGCCAGCAGAGGACGGGGGACCCCTTCCTACGAGCAGTACTTC,CASRGRGTPSYEQYF
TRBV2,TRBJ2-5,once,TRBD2,TGTGCCATGAGGGAGGGACAAGAGACCCAGTACTTC,CAMREGQETQYF
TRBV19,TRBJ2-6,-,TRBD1,TGTGCCAGTAGTATGGGACAGGGGGCGCTCGGGGCCAACGTCCTGACTTTC,CASSMGQGALGANVLTF
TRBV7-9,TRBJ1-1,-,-,TGTGCCAGCAGCTTAGGGCAGGGTGATGAAGCTTTCTTT,CASSLGQGDEAFF
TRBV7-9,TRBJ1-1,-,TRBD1,TGTGCCAGCAGCTACTATTCAGGGGGCACTGAAGCTTTCTTT,CASSYYSGGTEAFF
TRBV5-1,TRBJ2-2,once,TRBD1,TGCGCCAGCAGCCACGGGACAGGGGTGACCGGGAAGCTGTTTTTT,CASSHGTGVTGKLFF
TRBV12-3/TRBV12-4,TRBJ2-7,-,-,TGTGCCAACTTTAACTGTACCCGCGAGCAGTACTTC,CANFNCTREQYF
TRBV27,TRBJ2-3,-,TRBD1,TGTGCCAGCAGCAAACGACAGGGACGAGGGTTTTTCACGGATACGCAGTATTTT,CASSKRQGRGFFTDTQYF
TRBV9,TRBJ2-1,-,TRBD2,TGTGCCAGCAGCGCGAGCGGGGGGGCGGGCAATGAGCAGTTCTTC,CASSASGGAGNEQFF
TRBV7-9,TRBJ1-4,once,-,TGTGCCAGCAGCAGTACAGGGGAAAAACTGTTTTTT,CASSSTGEKLFF
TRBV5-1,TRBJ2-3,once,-,TGCGCCAGCAGCTTGGACTACACAGATACGCAGTATTTT,CASSLDYTDTQYF
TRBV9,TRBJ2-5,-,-,TGTGCCAGCAGCGTAGCGGCAGGGTCGCGGGAGACCCAGTACTTC,CASSVAAGSRETQYF
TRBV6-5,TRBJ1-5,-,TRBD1,TGTGCCAGCAGCCAGAACAGGGGAAGGCAGCCCCAGCATTTT,CASSQNRGRQPQHF
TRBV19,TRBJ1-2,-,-,TGTGCCTCCGCCCAGACTCCAAACTATGGCTACACCTTC,CASAQTPNYGYTF
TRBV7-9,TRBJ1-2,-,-,TGTGCCAGCAGCTTAATGGGAGGAACTAACTATGGCTACACCTTC,CASSLMGGTNYGYTF
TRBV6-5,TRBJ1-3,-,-,TGTGCCAGCAGTCTAACCTACAGGGAGGGAAACACCATATATTTT,CASSLTYREGNTIYF
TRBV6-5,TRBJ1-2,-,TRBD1,TGTGCCAGCAGTCCACGGGGTCAGGGGGCAAGGGGCTACACCTTC,CASSPRGQGARGYTF
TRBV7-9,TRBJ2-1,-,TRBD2,TGTGCCAGCAGCCCCCCCGGGGGGGGAGGCAATGAGCAGTTCTTC,CASSPPGGGGNEQFF
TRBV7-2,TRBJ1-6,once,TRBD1,TGTGCCAGCAGCTCCCTGGGACAGGTAGATTCACCCCTCCACTTT,CASSSLGQVDSPLHF